The 20 T cell receptor beta chains below all came from one sample that was sequenced in a study of OX40 agonist ivuxolimab in advanced cancers. Libraries were built with the immunoSEQ multiplex PCR assay. In TCRdb, the immuneACCESS table is reduced to in-frame sequences with V and J assigned. These tables do not hold every clone; where another copy was compared, an unresolved V gene accounts for under half, and the others remain unexplained. Recorded for this sample are about 12,000 clones; 80% of them occurred a single time. The ten biggest clones cover 27% of the sample. The sample was CD4+ or CD8+ T cells sorted from blood, taken in a trial of the OX40 agonist ivuxolimab. The receptors come from an adult with an advanced solid tumor such as melanoma, head and neck, liver or kidney cancer.

The CDR3 loop reads CASSDSLDGYTF. The CDR3 DNA is TGCGCCAGCAGTGATTCATTGGATGGCTACACCTTC. The chain uses TRBV10-1 and TRBJ1-2; no reliable D call. The CDR3 sequence is 12 residues long. Germline assignment: CDR1 WNHNN and CDR2 SYGVQD (reference sequence). V lost 3 bases, J lost 6 bases, and 8 bases lay in between.

This rearrangement joins TRBV28 to TRBJ2-5; the D gene is possibly TRBD2 (5 bases). The CDR3 contains 15 residues. The germline gives CDR1 MDHEN, CDR2 SYDVKM. The germline V and J ends were trimmed by 4 bases and 4 bases, with 16 bases remaining between them. The CDR3 region has the DNA TGTGCCAGCAGTTATACGGCGGGTCTAGGAGAGACCCAGTACTTC. This encodes CASSYTAGLGETQYF. The variable domain in full, with the rest retrieved from reference TRBV28 and TRBJ2-5, is DVKVTQSSRYLVKRTGEKVFLECVQDMDHENMFWYRQDPGLGLRLIYFSYDVKMKEKGDIPEGYSVSREKKERFSLILESASTNQTSMYLCASSYTAGLGETQYFGPGTRLLVL.

This chain joins TRBV6-1 and TRBJ1-5, with TRBD1 as a possible D gene (5 bases). CDR3 length: 15 residues. The germline gives CDR1 MNHNS, CDR2 SASEGT. Deletions cut 5 bases from V and 1 base from J, with 12 bases between. The CDR3 is CASSPTWGSNQPQHF. In DNA form, the CDR3 reads TGTGCCAGCAGTCCTACGTGGGGGAGCAATCAGCCCCAGCATTTT.

The chain uses TRBV4-1 and TRBJ2-7; weak D call: TRBD2 (5 bases). Per germline, CDR1 MGHRA and CDR2 YSYEKL. V lost 0 bases to trimming and J lost 5 bases, with 11 bases between them. CDR3 length equals 14 residues. The CDR3 sequence: CASSQEPGMDEQYF. The CDR3, as DNA: TGCGCCAGCAGCCAAGAGCCGGGGATGGACGAGCAGTACTTC.

The V and J genes are TRBV5-4 and TRBJ2-3, with 13 bases fitting TRBD2. Germline loops: CDR1 SGHNT, CDR2 YYREEE (reference sequence). V shed 1 base, J shed 6 bases, and the junction held 5 bases outside the gene matches. The CDR3 runs 16 residues. CDR3 region: CASSLTSGGVRDTQYF. For the CDR3, the DNA is TGTGCCAGCAGCTTGACTAGCGGGGGGGTTCGGGATACGCAGTATTTT.

This sequence joins TRBV11-2 and TRBJ1-2, with 8 bases matching TRBD1. The CDR3 sequence is 12 residues long. Germline V lookup: CDR1 SGHAT, CDR2 FQNNGV. V shed 1 base, J shed 13 bases, and the junction held 5 bases outside the gene matches. The CDR3 bases are TGTGCCAGCAGCTTAGCCCAGGACAGGGCCACCTTC. Translated: CASSLAQDRATF.

The rearrangement links TRBV30 to TRBJ2-1, with D possibly matching TRBD2 (5 bases). CDR3 length: 13 residues. Germline values: CDR1 GTSNPN, CDR2 SVGIG (reference sequence). Trimming pared 6 bases from V and 2 bases from J, leaving 11 bases between. CDR3 coding DNA: TGTGCCTGTACGACCGGGGCCTACAATGAGCAGTTCTTC. Translating gives CACTTGAYNEQFF.

V usage is TRBV5-1 and J usage is TRBJ2-1, with 9 bases aligning to TRBD2. In germline, CDR1 is SGHRS, CDR2 YFSETQ. V gave up 0 bases and J gave up 8 bases; unmatched junction bases: 6. The CDR3 totals 15 residues. CDR3 sequence reads: CASSLVASGMDEQFF. The CDR3 nucleotides read TGCGCCAGCAGCTTGGTGGCTAGCGGGATGGATGAGCAGTTCTTC.

V and J are TRBV27 and TRBJ1-1; D may be TRBD1 (5 bases). The ends were cut back, 3 bases at V and 5 bases at J, with 16 bases in the middle. The CDR3 loop spans 15 amino acids. Germline CDR1 and CDR2: MNHEY and SMNVEV (reference sequence). CDR3 sequence (DNA): TGTGCCAGCAGTTTTACCCAGGGCGGAGGGACTGAAGCTTTCTTT. As protein: CASSFTQGGGTEAFF.

With regard to this clone: A junction end diverges from the germline sequence, so it may reflect a read error. CDR3 sequence reads: CASSTTGTGGHRPSF. The CDR3 DNA reads as TGTGCCAGCAGCACTACAGGGACAGGGGGCCACCGCCCCTCCTTC. This rearrangement joins TRBV28 to TRBJ2-7, with TRBD1 matching 12 bases. CDR1 and CDR2 (germline): MDHEN, SYDVKM. The CDR3 spans 15 residues.

This clone was seen a single time. V and J are TRBV5-1 and TRBJ2-1, with TRBD2 matching over 10 bases. The CDR3 totals 15 residues. The trim removed 5 bases at V and 4 bases at J, leaving 6 bases unmatched. Germline V gene sequence: CDR1 SGHRS, CDR2 YFSETQ. The CDR3 DNA sequence: TGCGCCAGCAGTTTTAGCGGGGGGCGGTACAATGAGCAGTTCTTC. Translation gives CASSFSGGRYNEQFF. The variable domain in full, with the rest retrieved from reference TRBV5-1 and TRBJ2-1, is KAGVTQTPRYLIKTRGQQVTLSCSPISGHRSVSWYQQTPGQGLQFLFEYFSETQRNKGNFPGRFSGRQFSNSRSEMNVSTLELGDSALYLCASSFSGGRYNEQFFGPGTRLTVL.

The chain links TRBV10-2 to TRBJ1-4, with a tentative D call TRBD1 (5 bases). The germline V gene has CDR1 WSHSY and CDR2 SAAADI. V lost 6 bases to trimming and J lost 11 bases, with 19 bases between them. This CDR3 is 14 amino acids long. CDR3 sequence reads: CASSRGAEAEKLFF. CDR3 DNA: TGCGCCAGCAGCCGAGGGGCCGAGGCGGAGAAACTGTTTTTT.

This clone was recorded once. J is TRBJ2-1 and V is TRBV5-8; D unresolved. Trimming removed 2 bases at V and 4 bases at J, with 7 bases between. Germline CDR1 SGHTS, CDR2 YDEGEE. The CDR3 sequence is 13 residues long. DNA for the CDR3: TGTGCCAGCAGCTTCAACTATTACAATGAGCAGTTCTTC. Amino acids: CASSFNYYNEQFF.

Only one count was recorded for this clone. J is TRBJ1-6 and V is TRBV28; possible D gene TRBD1, 6 bases. V was shortened by 8 bases and J by 13 bases, with 21 bases between the two germline ends. CDR3 length: 14 residues. In germline, CDR1 is MDHEN, CDR2 SYDVKM. The CDR3 region is CASGNAGEASPLHF. As DNA, the CDR3 is TGTGCCAGCGGGAATGCAGGGGAAGCCTCGCCCCTCCACTTT.

The V and J genes are TRBV7-6 and TRBJ1-3; TRBD1 is a possible D gene (5 bases). V lost 6 bases, J lost 8 bases, and 14 bases lay in between. CDR1 and CDR2 from the germline V gene are SGHVS and FNYEAQ. The CDR3 sequence is 13 residues long. CDR3 sequence reads: CASSRGLTDTIYF. The CDR3, as DNA: TGTGCCAGCAGTCGGGGCCTGACAGACACCATATATTTT.

The chain recombines TRBV10-2 with TRBJ1-1; D call uncertain. V lost 2 bases to trimming and J lost 1 base, with 2 bases between them. Per germline, CDR1 WSHSY and CDR2 SAAADI. The CDR3 spans 12 residues. In DNA form, the CDR3 reads TGCGCCAGCAGTGAGGGGAACACTGAAGCTTTCTTT. Encoded protein: CASSEGNTEAFF.

In nucleotides, the CDR3 is TGTGCCAGCAGTCTCCGGGACACGAACACAGATACGCAGTATTTT. Its protein is CASSLRDTNTDTQYF. The genes are TRBV28 and TRBJ2-3, with D possibly being TRBD1 (6 bases). In germline, CDR1 is MDHEN, CDR2 SYDVKM. Trimming removed 5 bases at V and 2 bases at J, with 14 bases between. This CDR3 has 15 residues.

The chain carries TRBV27 and TRBJ2-3; 7 positions agree with TRBD2. The CDR3 loop spans 16 amino acids. Trimming removed 5 bases from V and 4 bases from J; junction bases left unmatched: 12. Germline CDR1 MNHEY, CDR2 SMNVEV (reference sequence). CDR3 sequence: CASSDPLAGVPDTQYF. The CDR3 DNA is TGTGCCAGCAGTGACCCTCTTGCGGGAGTCCCAGATACGCAGTATTTT.

The chain employs TRBV15 and TRBJ2-3; D is undetermined. With 0 bases removed from V and 2 bases from J, the gap between germline ends came to 9 bases. Germline CDR1 and CDR2: LNHNV and YYDKDF (reference sequence). This CDR3 spans 15 amino acids. The CDR3 region is CATSRDGQATDTQYF. CDR3 in DNA: TGTGCCACCAGCAGAGATGGTCAGGCCACAGATACGCAGTATTTT.

J is TRBJ2-3 and V is TRBV7-9, with D hard to call. From germline, CDR1 is SEHNR and CDR2 FQNEAQ (reference sequence). The CDR3 totals 12 residues. The V gene lost 5 bases and the J gene lost 3 bases, with 6 bases spanning the gap. Here the CDR3 reads CASSTSTDTQYF. For the CDR3, the DNA is TGTGCCAGCAGCACGAGTACAGATACGCAGTATTTT.